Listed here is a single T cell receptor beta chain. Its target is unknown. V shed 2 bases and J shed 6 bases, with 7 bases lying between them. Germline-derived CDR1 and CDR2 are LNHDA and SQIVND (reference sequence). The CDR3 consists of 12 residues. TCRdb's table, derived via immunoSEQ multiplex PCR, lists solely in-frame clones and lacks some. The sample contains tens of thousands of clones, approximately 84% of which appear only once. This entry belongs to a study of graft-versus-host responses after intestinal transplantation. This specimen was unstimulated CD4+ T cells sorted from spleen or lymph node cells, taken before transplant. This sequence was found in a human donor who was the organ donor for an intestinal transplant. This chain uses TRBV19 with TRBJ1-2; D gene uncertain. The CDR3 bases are TGTGCCAGTAGTATAAGCCTCGATGGCTACACCTTC. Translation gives CASSISLDGYTF.